This T cell receptor (beta chain) stems from a study of brain metastases from non-small cell lung cancer. Germline-derived CDR1 and CDR2 are SGHVS and FQNEAQ. The CDR3 contains 14 residues. V gave up 6 bases and J gave up 4 bases, with 13 bases separating them. Measured with immunoSEQ multiplex PCR; TCRdb has only the in-frame clones, and not every one. Counted here are 3,500 to 5,000 clones, around 80% occurring once; the ten biggest clones make up about 6%. This chain joins TRBV7-8 and TRBJ1-5; D possibly corresponds to TRBD1 (5 bases). Sample: tumor-adjacent normal tissue. The receptor was derived from a donor aged 40 or over with non-small cell lung cancer. This chain's CDR3 is CASSWGTENQPQHF. In DNA, the CDR3 is TGTGCCAGCAGTTGGGGGACGGAAAATCAGCCCCAGCATTTT.